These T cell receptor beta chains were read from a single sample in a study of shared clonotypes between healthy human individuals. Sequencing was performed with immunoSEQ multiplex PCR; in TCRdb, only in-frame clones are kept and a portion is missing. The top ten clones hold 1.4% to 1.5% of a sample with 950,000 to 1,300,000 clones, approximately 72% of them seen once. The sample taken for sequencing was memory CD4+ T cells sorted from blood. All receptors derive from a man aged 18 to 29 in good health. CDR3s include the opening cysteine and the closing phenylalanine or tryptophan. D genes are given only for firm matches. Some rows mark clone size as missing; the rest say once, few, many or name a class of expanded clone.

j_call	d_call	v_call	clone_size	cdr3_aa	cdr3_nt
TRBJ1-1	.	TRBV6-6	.	CASSNPTGSTEAFF	TGTGCCAGCAGTAACCCCACAGGGAGCACTGAAGCTTTCTTT
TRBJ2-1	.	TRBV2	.	CASSVEDSFPFF	TGTGCCAGCAGTGTTGAGGACTCCTTTCCGTTCTTC
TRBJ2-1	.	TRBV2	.	CASSEGRLHNEQFF	TGTGCCAGCAGTGAAGGGCGGCTCCACAATGAGCAGTTCTTC
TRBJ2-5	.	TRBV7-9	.	CASSPGPTGETQYF	TGTGCCAGCAGCCCGGGACCCACAGGCGAGACCCAGTACTTC
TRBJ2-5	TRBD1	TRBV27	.	CATEDRQETQYF	TGTGCCACCGAGGACAGGCAAGAGACCCAGTACTTC
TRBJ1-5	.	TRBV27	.	CASSFHARGGNQPQHF	TGTGCCAGCAGTTTCCACGCGAGGGGTGGTAATCAGCCCCAGCATTTT
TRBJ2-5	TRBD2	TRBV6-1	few	CASRLEAGGETQYF	TGTGCCAGCCGCCTCGAAGCGGGAGGCGAGACCCAGTACTTC
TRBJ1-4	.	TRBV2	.	CASRQEGVSNEKLFF	TGTGCCAGCAGGCAGGAAGGGGTTTCTAATGAAAAACTGTTTTTT
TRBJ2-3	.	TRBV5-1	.	CASSLAGGWTDTQYF	TGCGCCAGCAGCTTGGCGGGGGGCTGGACAGATACGCAGTATTTT
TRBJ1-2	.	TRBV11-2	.	CASSSSGPLARGYTF	TGTGCCAGCAGCTCATCCGGGCCCCTGGCTCGTGGCTACACCTTC
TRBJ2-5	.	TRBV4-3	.	CASSQARGAAETQYF	TGCGCCAGCAGCCAAGCTAGGGGGGCTGCGGAGACCCAGTACTTC
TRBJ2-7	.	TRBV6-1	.	CASSEASTAARAYF	TGTGCCAGCAGTGAAGCGTCGACAGCCGCCCGGGCGTACTTC
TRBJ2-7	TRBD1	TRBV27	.	CASSLYGTDPYEQYF	TGTGCCAGCAGTTTATACGGGACAGACCCCTACGAGCAGTACTTC
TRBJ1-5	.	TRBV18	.	CASSPSFDSSNQPQHF	TGTGCCAGCTCACCATCTTTCGACAGTAGCAATCAGCCCCAGCATTTT
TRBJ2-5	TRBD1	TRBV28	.	CASSEVVARGFETQYF	TGTGCCAGCAGCGAGGTGGTAGCCAGGGGGTTTGAGACCCAGTACTTC
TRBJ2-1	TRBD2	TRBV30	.	CASLIPGTSGIGIF	TGTGCCTCCTTAATACCCGGGACTAGCGGGATTGGGATCTTC
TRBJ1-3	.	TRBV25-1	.	CASRGNGNTIYF	TGTGCCAGCAGAGGTAATGGAAACACCATATATTTT
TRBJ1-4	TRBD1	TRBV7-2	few	CASSLGGQGEKLFF	TGTGCCAGCAGCTTAGGAGGACAGGGAGAAAAACTGTTTTTT
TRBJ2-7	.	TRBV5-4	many	CASSLGYEQYF	TGTGCCAGCAGCTTGGGCTACGAGCAGTACTTC
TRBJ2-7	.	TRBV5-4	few	CASSPPGTKSSYEQYF	TGTGCCAGCAGCCCTCCGGGAACCAAGTCCTCCTACGAGCAGTACTTC
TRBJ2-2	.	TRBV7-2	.	CASSRQENTGELFF	TGTGCCAGCAGCCGACAAGAGAACACCGGGGAGCTGTTTTTT
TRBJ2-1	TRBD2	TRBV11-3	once	CASSLQGGGSEEQFF	TGTGCCAGCAGCCTTCAGGGCGGGGGATCGGAAGAGCAGTTCTTC
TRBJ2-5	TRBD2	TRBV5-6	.	CASSSRGLAGLQETQYF	TGTGCCAGCAGCTCCCGAGGACTAGCGGGACTCCAAGAGACCCAGTACTTC
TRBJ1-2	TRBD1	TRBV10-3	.	CAITGTGGYGYTF	TGTGCCATCACGGGGACAGGGGGGTATGGCTACACCTTC
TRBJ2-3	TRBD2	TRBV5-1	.	CASSSRTSGGIDTQYF	TGCGCCAGCAGCTCGAGGACTAGCGGGGGGATAGATACGCAGTATTTT